This entry is about one T cell receptor beta chain. Antigen: not known. From germline, CDR1 is SGHNT and CDR2 YYREEE (reference sequence). The CDR3 consists of 15 residues. V lost 7 bases, J lost 4 bases, and 11 bases stayed unmatched. Measured with immunoSEQ multiplex PCR; TCRdb has only the in-frame clones, and not every one. The sample has about 46,000 clones, 84% seen once. The time point was: week 47, end of study. The content of each vaccine dose was 300 ug of mutant IDH1 20-mer peptide, and topical imiquimod accompanied it. The data derive from a study of a mutant IDH1 vaccine in newly diagnosed glioma.

The genes are TRBV5-4 and TRBJ1-5; 7 nucleotides align to TRBD1. Specimen: PBMCs, collected from a glioma patient whose treatment included an IDH1 peptide vaccine. This receptor was taken from a young woman with glioma. Some clones in this sample may be carry-over from other donors' samples. CDR3 loop: CASGSQGLGNQPQHF. CDR3 DNA: TGTGCCAGCGGGTCACAGGGGCTAGGGAATCAGCCCCAGCATTTT.